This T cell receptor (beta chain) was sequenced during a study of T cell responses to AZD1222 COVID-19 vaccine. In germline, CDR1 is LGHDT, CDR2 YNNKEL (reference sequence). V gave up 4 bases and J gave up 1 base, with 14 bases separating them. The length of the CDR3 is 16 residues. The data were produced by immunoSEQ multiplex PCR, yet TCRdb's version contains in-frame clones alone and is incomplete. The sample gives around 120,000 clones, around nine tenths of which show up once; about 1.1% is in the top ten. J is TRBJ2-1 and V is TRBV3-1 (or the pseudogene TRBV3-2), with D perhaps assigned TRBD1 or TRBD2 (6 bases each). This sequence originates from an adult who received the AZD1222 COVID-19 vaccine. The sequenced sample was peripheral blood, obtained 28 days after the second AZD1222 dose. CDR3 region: CASSPSWGASYNEQFF. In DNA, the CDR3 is TGTGCCAGCAGCCCTTCCTGGGGGGCATCCTACAATGAGCAGTTCTTC.